This T cell receptor (beta chain) originates from a study of graft-versus-host responses after intestinal transplantation. Across the whole study: Recipients underwent multivisceral, liver-intestinal, or isolated intestinal transplants. The recipients all started with anti-thymocyte globulin induction and then took tacrolimus and steroids for about three years.

The CDR3 extends over 13 amino acids. V shed 5 bases and J 3 bases; nucleotides not matched to a gene: 3. Germline V gives CDR1 SSHAT, CDR2 FNYEAQ (reference sequence). Grafts had their tissue processed, releasing intraepithelial and lamina propria lymphocytes. TCRdb's copy holds only in-frame clones and misses some; the assay was immunoSEQ multiplex PCR. The sample gives over 60,000 clones, roughly 90% of which show up once; more than 1.5% is in the top ten. The TCR was taken from a human patient who received an intestinal transplant, so some T cells may come from the graft donor. The sequencing here drew on ileum tissue, taken roughly 54 weeks after transplant. The V gene is TRBV7-7, the J gene TRBJ2-7, with 8 bases matching TRBD1. DNA for the CDR3: TGTGCCAGCAGCCCTACAGGGGGCTACGAGCAGTACTTC. Protein sequence: CASSPTGGYEQYF.